This T cell receptor (beta chain) was documented in a study of blood T cell repertoires in COVID-19. Germline CDR1 and CDR2: SEHNR and FQNEAQ (reference sequence). The CDR3 covers 14 residues. V lost 1 base to trimming and J lost 2 bases, with 9 bases between them. The table came from immunoSEQ multiplex PCR; TCRdb's copy has only in-frame clones and leaves some out. The sample lists hundreds of thousands of clones, 75% to 90% occurring once. The sample taken for sequencing was peripheral blood. The genes are TRBV7-9 and TRBJ2-7, with D possibly being TRBD1 (6 bases). The clonotype comes from a man between 40 and 49 years old with acute or convalescent COVID-19. The CDR3 is CASSLGGRPYEQYF. The CDR3 DNA sequence: TGTGCCAGCAGCTTAGGGGGGCGGCCCTACGAGCAGTACTTC.